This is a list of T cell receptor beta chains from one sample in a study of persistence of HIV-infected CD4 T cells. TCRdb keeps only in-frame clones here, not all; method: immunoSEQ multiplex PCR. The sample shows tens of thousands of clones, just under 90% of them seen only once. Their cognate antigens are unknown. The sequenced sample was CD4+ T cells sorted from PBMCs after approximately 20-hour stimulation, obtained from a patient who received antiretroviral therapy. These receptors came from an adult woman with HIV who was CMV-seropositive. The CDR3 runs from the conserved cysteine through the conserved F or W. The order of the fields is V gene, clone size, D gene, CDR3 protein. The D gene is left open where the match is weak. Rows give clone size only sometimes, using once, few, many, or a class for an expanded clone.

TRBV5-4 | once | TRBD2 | CASSLGIAGGSWANVLTF
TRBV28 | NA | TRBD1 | CASREGQGPGNTIYF
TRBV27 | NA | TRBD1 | CASRGLTGGAKGYTF
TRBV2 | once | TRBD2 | CASSEARTRHNEQFF
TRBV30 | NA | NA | CAWRGNRGGTYEQYF
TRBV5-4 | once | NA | CASSFYDGWQETQYF
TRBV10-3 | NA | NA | CAISDSGYLDEKLFF
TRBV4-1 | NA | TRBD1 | CASRQTGKFTEAFF
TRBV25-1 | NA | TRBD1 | CASSSRTGGNEQYF
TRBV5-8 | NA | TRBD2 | CASSLHAGFRSGEGEQYF
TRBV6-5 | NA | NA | CASSLTRVYSYEQYF
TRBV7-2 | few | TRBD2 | CASSLGTSGRVAYEQYF
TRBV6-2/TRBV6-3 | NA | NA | CASSYSTEGVEAFF
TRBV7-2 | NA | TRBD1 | CASSFLDRGDYNEQFF
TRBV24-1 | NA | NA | CATSVGALETQYF
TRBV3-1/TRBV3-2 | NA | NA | CASSNILGLAPSSGNTIYF
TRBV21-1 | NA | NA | CASSKGQRFFSYNSPLHF
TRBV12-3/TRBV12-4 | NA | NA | CASSLVQRQPQHF
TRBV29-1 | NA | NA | CSGKQGLGTEAFF
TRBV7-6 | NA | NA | CASSPRDRNYEQYF
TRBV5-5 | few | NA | CASSGTPVGQQFF
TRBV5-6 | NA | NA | CASSLSKEQPQHF
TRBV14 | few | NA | CASSWGDGNTIYF
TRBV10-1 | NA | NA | CASSESWGQYF
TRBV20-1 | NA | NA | CSAQDYGYTF
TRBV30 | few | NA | CAWGPYLPTNEKLFF
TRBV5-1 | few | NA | CASSFAPSNEQFF
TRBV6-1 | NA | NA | CASSDNLEAFF